What follows are 16 T cell receptor beta chains derived from one specimen sequenced in a study of cytomegalovirus exposure and HLA in healthy donors. Profiling relied on immunoSEQ multiplex PCR, and the TCRdb table lists in-frame clones only, not all of them. This sample has around 190,000 clones, with 86% found just once. Sequencing input: PBMCs. The receptors were sampled from a man under 40 in good health and CMV-seropositive.

The rearrangement links TRBV5-4 to TRBJ2-1; D is possibly TRBD2 (6 bases). The V gene lost 6 bases and the J gene lost 5 bases, with 18 bases spanning the gap. This CDR3 spans 15 amino acids. From germline, CDR1 is SGHNT and CDR2 YYREEE (reference sequence). CDR3 bases: TGTGCCAGCATCCCAGACCGAGGGAGGCACAATGAGCAGTTCTTC. This encodes CASIPDRGRHNEQFF.

This chain uses TRBV9 with TRBJ2-3; weak D call: TRBD2 (5 bases). There are 15 residues in the CDR3. V gave up 4 bases and J gave up 2 bases, with 14 bases separating them. Looked up from germline, CDR1 is SGDLS and CDR2 is YYNGEE. The CDR3, as DNA: TGTGCCAGCAGCCGAGGCGAGGGTTCCACAGATACGCAGTATTTT. This codes for CASSRGEGSTDTQYF.

Note on this clone: At the DNA level, this CDR3 is encoded by other sequences in the same sample as well. The chain is built from TRBV27 and TRBJ2-3; D gene unclear. Trimming shortened V by 5 bases and J by 0 bases, and 12 bases separated the two germline ends. Looked up from germline, CDR1 is MNHEY and CDR2 is SMNVEV (reference sequence). The CDR3 is 15 amino acids. CDR3 in DNA: TGTGCCAGCAGTCTCCAGGACCCTAGCACAGATACGCAGTATTTT. It specifies CASSLQDPSTDTQYF.

This clone was seen more than once but under ten times. The chain is built from TRBV28 and TRBJ1-1; D is unclear. CDR1 is MDHEN and CDR2 is SYDVKM in the germline V gene. V lost 5 bases to trimming and J lost 1 base, with 14 bases between them. CDR3 size: 15 residues. The CDR3 here is CASSQAGFSNTEAFF. The CDR3 nucleotides read TGTGCCAGCAGTCAAGCAGGTTTTTCGAACACTGAAGCTTTCTTT. The full variable domain, with the rest looked up from reference TRBV28 and TRBJ1-1, is DVKVTQSSRYLVKRTGEKVFLECVQDMDHENMFWYRQDPGLGLRLIYFSYDVKMKEKGDIPEGYSVSREKKERFSLILESASTNQTSMYLCASSQAGFSNTEAFFGQGTRLTVV.

This clone showed up just once. V gene TRBV15 combines with J gene TRBJ2-7, with 8 nucleotides matching TRBD1. The CDR3 is made up of 16 amino acids. Germline V CDR1 and CDR2: LNHNV, YYDKDF (reference sequence). V was clipped by 1 base and J by 3 bases; unmatched bases: 8. CDR3 in amino acids: CATSRVIGQGGYEQYF. The CDR3 coding sequence is TGTGCCACCAGCAGAGTAATAGGACAGGGCGGCTACGAGCAGTACTTC.

CDR3 region: CASSQGTGVNYGYTF. CDR3 DNA sequence: TGCGCCAGCAGCCAAGGGACAGGGGTTAACTATGGCTACACCTTC. The chain has TRBV4-1 and TRBJ1-2; 9 positions agree with TRBD1. This CDR3 is built from 15 residues. The J segment lost 1 base and the V segment lost 1 base, leaving 1 base of the junction unmatched. Germline CDR1 and CDR2: MGHRA and YSYEKL.

The DNA for the CDR3 is TGCGCCAGCAGAGAGGGATCCAGCTCCTACAATGAGCAGTTCTTC. Translation: CASREGSSSYNEQFF. This chain connects TRBV5-1 to TRBJ2-1; weak D call: TRBD2 (5 bases). CDR3 length: 15 amino acids. V was clipped by 5 bases and J by 0 bases, with 12 bases between them. From germline, CDR1 is SGHRS and CDR2 YFSETQ. Supplemented by reference TRBV5-1 and TRBJ2-1, the full variable domain reads KAGVTQTPRYLIKTRGQQVTLSCSPISGHRSVSWYQQTPGQGLQFLFEYFSETQRNKGNFPGRFSGRQFSNSRSEMNVSTLELGDSALYLCASREGSSSYNEQFFGPGTRLTVL.

This chain connects TRBV5-6 to TRBJ2-7; 7 positions match TRBD2. CDR3 length: 14 residues. The germline V gene has CDR1 SGHDT and CDR2 YYEEEE. Unmatched junction bases numbered 5, after V lost 1 base and J lost 4 bases. The CDR3 DNA reads TGTGCCAGCAGCTTGCGGCTAGCGGTATACGAGCAGTACTTC. It translates to CASSLRLAVYEQYF.

This chain links TRBV13 with TRBJ1-2; 10 bases are a match to TRBD1. The V gene end was trimmed by 4 bases and the J gene end by 5 bases; junction bases not matched to a gene: 7. This CDR3 comprises 15 residues. Germline V gene lookup returns CDR1 PRHDT and CDR2 FYEKMQ (reference sequence). The CDR3 DNA follows: TGTGCCAGCAGCTCGACCGGACAGGGGGTGTATGGCTACACCTTC. As protein: CASSSTGQGVYGYTF. Using reference TRBV13 and TRBJ1-2 for the parts outside the CDR3, the full variable domain is AAGVIQSPRHLIKEKRETATLKCYPIPRHDTVYWYQQGPGQDPQFLISFYEKMQSDKGSIPDRFSAQQFSDYHSELNMSSLELGDSALYFCASSSTGQGVYGYTFGSGTRLTVV.

The rearrangement uses TRBV4-1 and TRBJ2-5; D possibly uses TRBD1 or TRBD2 (5 bases each). The V end was cut by 4 bases, the J end by 1 base, with 13 bases between. Germline V gene lookup returns CDR1 MGHRA and CDR2 YSYEKL. The CDR3 runs to 15 residues. The CDR3 loop is CASSLSGTSQETQYF. The CDR3 DNA reads as TGCGCCAGCAGCCTATCCGGGACGAGCCAAGAGACCCAGTACTTC.

This clone was counted a single time. This chain joins TRBV7-2 and TRBJ2-2; maybe TRBD2 (5 bases). Trimming removed 9 bases from V and 3 bases from J, with 5 bases in between. Germline loops: CDR1 SGHTA, CDR2 FQGNSA. This CDR3 spans 11 amino acids. CDR3 nucleotide sequence: TGTGCCAGAGCGGACACCGGGGAGCTGTTTTTT. Encoded protein: CARADTGELFF.

The chain joins TRBV5-4 to TRBJ2-3, with D possibly TRBD1 on 5 matching bases. The CDR3 consists of 14 residues. Trimming shortened V by 0 bases and J by 2 bases, and 7 bases separated the two germline ends. In germline, CDR1 is SGHNT, CDR2 YYREEE (reference sequence). CDR3 sequence (DNA): TGTGCCAGCAGCTTGGACAGGCCCACAGATACGCAGTATTTT. It specifies CASSLDRPTDTQYF.

The sample holds one count of this clone. V and J are TRBV4-1 and TRBJ1-4, with a weak D call TRBD1 (5 bases). The CDR3 sequence is 13 residues long. Trimming stripped 1 base from V and 10 bases from J, with 10 bases between. Germline CDR1 MGHRA, CDR2 YSYEKL. This CDR3 reads CASSQGLGGKLFF. Written as DNA, the CDR3 is TGCGCCAGCAGCCAAGGGCTCGGGGGAAAACTGTTTTTT.

This clone was seen a single time. The chain recombines TRBV9 with TRBJ2-4; no clear D. Germline V gene data show CDR1 as SGDLS and CDR2 as YYNGEE. V lost 0 bases to trimming and J lost 1 base, with 8 bases between them. The CDR3 is made up of 15 amino acids. CDR3 region: CASSVGWNAKNIQYF. CDR3 in DNA: TGTGCCAGCAGCGTAGGGTGGAACGCCAAAAACATTCAGTACTTC.

This clone has a single count. This chain connects TRBV5-1 to TRBJ1-4; D might be TRBD1 (5 bases). The germline V and J ends were trimmed by 0 bases and 10 bases, with 13 bases remaining between them. Germline V gene data show CDR1 as SGHRS and CDR2 as YFSETQ. The length of the CDR3 is 14 residues. The CDR3 protein is CASSLVRAGGKLFF. As DNA, the CDR3 is TGCGCCAGCAGCTTGGTCCGAGCCGGGGGAAAACTGTTTTTT.

CDR3 amino acids: CASSQSGSNEQYF. CDR3 DNA: TGCGCCAGCAGCCAATCAGGGAGTAACGAGCAGTACTTC. This chain links TRBV4-1 with TRBJ2-7; D may correspond to TRBD1 or TRBD2 (5 bases each). The germline V gene encodes CDR1 MGHRA and CDR2 YSYEKL. The CDR3 is 13 residues long. The V and J ends lost 2 bases and 5 bases respectively, with 10 bases between them.